This TCR beta chain was observed in a study of blood T cell repertoires in COVID-19. Method: immunoSEQ multiplex PCR; TCRdb's copy keeps in-frame clones and lacks some. The sample yields 150,000 to 200,000 clones, roughly four fifths seen once. V was pared by 5 bases and J by 5 bases, with 17 bases between. The V gene's germline CDR1 is MNHNY and CDR2 SVGAGI (reference sequence). The CDR3 runs 15 residues. The sample was peripheral blood. The receptor's source is a woman aged 70-85 years with COVID-19, enrolled during active disease. This chain links TRBV6-6 with TRBJ2-3; possibly TRBD1 for D (6 bases). The CDR3 nucleotides are TGTGCCAGCAGTATATCGCCAGGGGTGGGAGATACGCAGTATTTT. It encodes CASSISPGVGDTQYF.